This TCR beta chain derives from a study of blood T cell repertoires in COVID-19. Looking at the study overall: PBMCs, B-cell-depleted T cells, or T cells were the source of the cDNA or gDNA that made up the material.

Seattle patient enrollment occurred during active infection, with longitudinal follow-up thereafter. The CDR3 covers 13 residues. In germline, CDR1 is LGHDT, CDR2 YNNKEL (reference sequence). V lost 2 bases, J lost 2 bases, and 6 bases lay in between. Original handling: Estimated nucleated cell counts came from reference gene primer amplification. Some clones are missing from TCRdb's copy, which holds only in-frame ones; the method was immunoSEQ multiplex PCR. The DNA gave D and trimming, while V, J and clone size come from that table. The sample contains more than 300,000 clones, about 87% of which appear only once.

This clonotype originated in a woman aged 25 to 39 with COVID-19, enrolled during active disease. This chain joins TRBV3-1 (or the pseudogene TRBV3-2) and TRBJ1-1; D call uncertain. The material sequenced was peripheral blood. For the CDR3, the DNA is TGTGCCAGCAGCCAACTCTTCAACACTGAAGCTTTCTTT. This translates into CASSQLFNTEAFF.